The 9 T cell receptor beta chains below come from one sample, sequenced in a study of OX40 agonist ivuxolimab in advanced cancers. Some clones are missing from TCRdb's copy, which holds only in-frame ones; the method was immunoSEQ multiplex PCR. The sample comprises tens of thousands of clones, roughly 82% of which are singletons, and 21% rests with the top ten. Specimen: CD4+ or CD8+ T cells sorted from blood, collected in a trial of the OX40 agonist ivuxolimab. These receptors all come from an adult with an advanced solid tumor such as melanoma, head and neck, liver or kidney cancer.

The chain uses TRBV18 and TRBJ1-6, with 9 nucleotides matching TRBD1. V shed 3 bases and J 6 bases; nucleotides not matched to a gene: 0. From germline, CDR1 is KGHSH and CDR2 LQKENI. The CDR3 loop spans 14 amino acids. The CDR3 sequence is CASSPGQGNSPLHF. The CDR3 DNA reads TGTGCCAGCTCACCGGGACAGGGTAATTCACCCCTCCACTTT.

In its sample, this clone was seen a few times. The V and J genes are TRBV7-9 and TRBJ1-3; D unresolved. This CDR3 comprises 14 residues. In germline, CDR1 is SEHNR, CDR2 FQNEAQ (reference sequence). Trimming removed 8 bases from V and 0 bases from J, with 11 bases in between. Here the CDR3 reads CASFKQRSGNTIYF. The CDR3 DNA reads TGTGCCAGCTTCAAACAGCGCTCTGGAAACACCATATATTTT.

The chain employs TRBV4-1 and TRBJ1-6; TRBD1 agrees at 7 bases. J was trimmed by 7 bases and V by 1 base; bases with no gene match: 4. CDR3 length: 15 residues. Germline CDR1 MGHRA, CDR2 YSYEKL. DNA for the CDR3: TGCGCCAGCAGCCAAGTTAACAGGGGAAATTCACCCCTCCACTTT. Amino acids: CASSQVNRGNSPLHF.

V usage is TRBV4-2 and J usage is TRBJ2-7; the match to TRBD1 covers 9 bases. Germline CDR1 is LGHNA and CDR2 is YNFKEQ. The CDR3 is made up of 14 amino acids. Unmatched junction bases numbered 5, after V lost 5 bases and J lost 3 bases. This chain's CDR3 is CASSLGQGDYEQYF. CDR3 coding DNA: TGTGCCAGCAGCTTGGGACAGGGTGACTACGAGCAGTACTTC.

The chain links TRBV6-5 to TRBJ1-1; D is perhaps TRBD1 (5 bases). In germline, CDR1 is MNHEY, CDR2 SVGAGI. The CDR3 length is 14 residues. Trimming took 0 bases from V and 7 from J, leaving 12 bases between them. The CDR3 DNA follows: TGTGCCAGCAGTTACTCGCCAGGGCGGTATGAAGCTTTCTTT. It translates to CASSYSPGRYEAFF.

In its sample, this clone was seen a few times. The rearrangement links TRBV6-1 to TRBJ2-7; D is possibly TRBD2 (5 bases). The CDR3 has 13 amino acids. CDR1 MNHNS and CDR2 SASEGT come from the germline V gene. Trimming cost V 5 bases and J 7 bases, with 15 bases left between them. Here the CDR3 reads CASSHSSREEQYF. The CDR3 DNA sequence: TGTGCCAGCAGTCATTCATCCCGGGAAGAGCAGTACTTC.

This chain's CDR3 is CASSMDNSIPTSYGYTF. The CDR3 bases are TGTGCCAGTAGTATGGACAACTCAATCCCAACCTCCTATGGCTACACCTTC. The rearrangement links TRBV19 to TRBJ1-2, with a weak D call TRBD1 (5 bases). The CDR3 runs to 17 residues. Germline V CDR1 and CDR2: LNHDA, SQIVND (reference sequence). V lost 3 bases and J lost 4, with 21 bases in between.

The V and J genes are TRBV19 and TRBJ1-6, with D hard to call. CDR1 is LNHDA, CDR2 SQIVND, per germline (reference sequence). The CDR3 has 14 amino acids. V lost 2 bases to trimming and J lost 7 bases, with 9 bases between them. The CDR3 bases are TGTGCCAGTAGTATATCAGGCACAAATTCACCCCTCCACTTT. Its protein is CASSISGTNSPLHF.

The J gene is TRBJ2-2, the V gene TRBV28; possibly TRBD1 for D (6 bases). Trimming removed 2 bases at V and 5 bases at J, with 15 bases between. Germline V lookup: CDR1 MDHEN, CDR2 SYDVKM. The CDR3 consists of 16 residues. In DNA, the CDR3 is TGTGCCAGCAGTTTAATCTGGGGGCTCAAGACCGGGGAGCTGTTTTTT. Amino acid sequence: CASSLIWGLKTGELFF.